This is a list of T cell receptor beta chains from one sample in a study of CD8+CD57+ T cells in acquired aplastic anemia. TCRdb recomputed calls from the reads with MiXCR, one row per CDR3 protein. The sample has fewer than 250,000 distinct CDR3 sequences; roughly 50% are singletons. Sample: sorted CD4+, CD8+, or CD8+CD57+ T cells (not recorded which) from PBMCs. The receptors come from a human donor with aplastic anemia. The CDR3 runs from the conserved cysteine through the conserved F or W. A D gene is named only where the DNA matches it firmly. Rows give clone size only sometimes, using once, few, many, or a class for an expanded clone.

v_call: TRBV7-6
j_call: TRBJ2-5
d_call: TRBD2
clone_size: .
cdr3_aa: CASSLGTRLAETQYF

v_call: TRBV6-2/TRBV6-3
j_call: TRBJ1-5
d_call: .
clone_size: .
cdr3_aa: CASSLGDGNQPQHF

v_call: TRBV29-1
j_call: TRBJ2-7
d_call: TRBD2
clone_size: once
cdr3_aa: CSLGGGALEQYF

v_call: TRBV19
j_call: TRBJ1-4
d_call: .
clone_size: many
cdr3_aa: CASSPGDWRKLFF

v_call: TRBV19
j_call: TRBJ1-2
d_call: .
clone_size: .
cdr3_aa: CASQYADEGYTF

v_call: TRBV7-6
j_call: TRBJ1-1
d_call: .
clone_size: .
cdr3_aa: CASSLEGEAFF

v_call: TRBV7-3
j_call: TRBJ1-5
d_call: TRBD1
clone_size: .
cdr3_aa: CASSPRDRANQPQHF

v_call: TRBV5-4
j_call: TRBJ1-2
d_call: TRBD1
clone_size: many
cdr3_aa: CASSSGTGGDNYGYTF

v_call: TRBV18
j_call: TRBJ1-1
d_call: .
clone_size: .
cdr3_aa: CASSPLISNTEAFF

v_call: TRBV10-1
j_call: TRBJ1-6
d_call: .
clone_size: .
cdr3_aa: CARQNSPLHF

v_call: TRBV3-1
j_call: TRBJ2-7
d_call: .
clone_size: few
cdr3_aa: CASSPFIGGLDEQYF

v_call: TRBV12-3/TRBV12-4
j_call: TRBJ1-1
d_call: .
clone_size: few
cdr3_aa: CASRPTGRNTEAFF

v_call: TRBV6-5
j_call: TRBJ1-1
d_call: TRBD1
clone_size: few
cdr3_aa: CASSGGQVNTEAFF